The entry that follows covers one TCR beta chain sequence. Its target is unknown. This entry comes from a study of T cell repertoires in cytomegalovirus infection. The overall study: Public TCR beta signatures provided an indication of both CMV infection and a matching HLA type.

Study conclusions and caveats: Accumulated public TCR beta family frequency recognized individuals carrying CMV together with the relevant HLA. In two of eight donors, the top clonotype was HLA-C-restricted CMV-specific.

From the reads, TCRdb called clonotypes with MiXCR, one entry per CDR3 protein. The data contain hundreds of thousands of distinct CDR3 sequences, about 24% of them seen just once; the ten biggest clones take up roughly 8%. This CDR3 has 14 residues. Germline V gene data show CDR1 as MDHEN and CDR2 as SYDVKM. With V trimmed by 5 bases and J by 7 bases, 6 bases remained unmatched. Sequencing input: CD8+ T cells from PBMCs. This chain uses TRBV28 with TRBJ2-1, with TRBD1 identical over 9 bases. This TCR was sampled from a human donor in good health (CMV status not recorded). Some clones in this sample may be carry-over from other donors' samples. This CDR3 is CASSEGTGSNEQFF. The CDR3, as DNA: TGTGCCAGCAGTGAAGGGACAGGGAGTAATGAGCAGTTCTTC.